This TCR beta chain appears in the sequencing data of a study of T cells in Graves' hyperthyroidism and ophthalmopathy. Researchers took RNA transcripts and amplified the TCR beta CDR3 regions from them. The HTBI primer set was used in a first-round RT-PCR of the TCR CDR3. TCRdb itself ran the multiplex PCR reads through MiXCR, one entry per CDR3 protein. The data show hundreds of thousands of distinct CDR3 sequences, roughly 15% seen once. The origin of this receptor is a man aged 18 to 29 with Graves' ophthalmopathy. Sample: blood.

CDR3 amino acids: CARNSDRYISYEQYF. The CDR3, as DNA: TGCGCCAGAAACTCGGACCGTTACATTTCCTACGAGCAGTACTTC. The genes are TRBV5-1 and TRBJ2-7; D uncertain. Germline V lookup: CDR1 SGHRS, CDR2 YFSETQ. With 8 bases removed from V and 1 base from J, the gap between germline ends came to 19 bases. The CDR3 length is 15 residues.